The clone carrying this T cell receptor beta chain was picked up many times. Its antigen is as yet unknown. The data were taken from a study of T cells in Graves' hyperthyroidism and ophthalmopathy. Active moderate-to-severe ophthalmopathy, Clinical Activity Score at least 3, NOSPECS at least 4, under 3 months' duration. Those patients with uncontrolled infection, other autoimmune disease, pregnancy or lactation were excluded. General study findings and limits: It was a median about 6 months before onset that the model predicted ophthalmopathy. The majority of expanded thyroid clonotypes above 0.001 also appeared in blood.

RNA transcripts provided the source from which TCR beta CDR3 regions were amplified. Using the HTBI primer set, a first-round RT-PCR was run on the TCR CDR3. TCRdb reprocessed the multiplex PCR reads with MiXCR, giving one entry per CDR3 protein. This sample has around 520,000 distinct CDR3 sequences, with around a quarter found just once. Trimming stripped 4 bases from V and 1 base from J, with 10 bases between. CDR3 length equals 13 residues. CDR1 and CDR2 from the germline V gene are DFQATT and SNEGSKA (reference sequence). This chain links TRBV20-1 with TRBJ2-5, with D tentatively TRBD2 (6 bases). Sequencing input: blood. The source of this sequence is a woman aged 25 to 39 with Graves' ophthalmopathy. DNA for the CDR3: TGCAGTGCTATCGCCGGGGGCCAAGAGACCCAGTACTTC. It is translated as CSAIAGGQETQYF.